A selection of T cell receptor beta chains follows, all from one sample in a study of beta chain features in type 1 diabetes. TCRdb keeps only in-frame clones here, not all; method: immunoSEQ multiplex PCR. The table lists hundreds of thousands of clones, over 10% of them singletons. The sample consisted of naive CD4+ T cells from blood. Receptors were obtained from a man aged 18 to 30 with type 1 diabetes. The CDR3 runs from the conserved cysteine through the conserved F or W. The D gene is left open where the match is weak. Part of the rows lack a size; the others show once, few, many or a class for expanded clones.

NA	few	TRBV2	TRBJ1-2	CASSTEGGGGYTF	TGTGCCAGCAGCACGGAGGGGGGCGGAGGCTACACCTTC
TRBD2	NA	TRBV5-1	TRBJ2-7	CASSLSYGGTYEQYF	TGCGCCAGCAGCTTGTCCTACGGGGGGACCTACGAGCAGTACTTC
NA	NA	TRBV7-9	TRBJ2-7	CASCRSGQYEQYF	TGTGCCAGCTGTCGCTCAGGGCAATACGAGCAGTACTTC
NA	NA	TRBV7-2	TRBJ1-6	CASRWGLDNSPLHF	TGTGCCAGCAGGTGGGGCCTTGATAATTCACCCCTCCACTTT
NA	NA	TRBV2	TRBJ1-5	CASSEGSSGNQPQHF	TGTGCCAGCAGTGAAGGTTCTTCAGGGAATCAGCCCCAGCATTTT
NA	few	TRBV7-7	TRBJ2-5	CASSFTQSETQYF	TGTGCCAGCAGCTTTACCCAGTCGGAGACCCAGTACTTC
NA	NA	TRBV5-4	TRBJ2-5	CASSVTKGETQYF	TGTGCCAGCAGCGTCACCAAGGGAGAGACCCAGTACTTC
TRBD1	few	TRBV5-1	TRBJ1-2	CASSLERQGGYGYTF	TGCGCCAGCAGCTTGGAACGACAGGGGGGCTATGGCTACACCTTC
TRBD1	few	TRBV30	TRBJ1-2	CAWSGQGAGYGYTF	TGTGCCTGGAGTGGACAGGGGGCGGGCTATGGCTACACCTTC
NA	NA	TRBV1	TRBJ1-5	CTSSLRESNQPQHF	TGCACCAGCAGCCTCCGGGAGAGCAATCAGCCCCAGCATTTT
NA	few	TRBV28	TRBJ1-1	CASSFTSNTEAFF	TGTGCCAGCAGTTTCACTTCGAACACTGAAGCTTTCTTT
NA	few	TRBV30	TRBJ1-1	CASHSLTQNTEAFF	TGTGCCTCCCACTCACTTACACAAAACACTGAAGCTTTCTTT
NA	few	TRBV6-5	TRBJ1-4	CASSDPGEKLFF	TGTGCCAGCAGCGACCCGGGGGAAAAACTGTTTTTT
NA	NA	TRBV18	TRBJ1-3	CASSPLSPGNTIYF	TGTGCCAGCTCACCACTATCTCCGGGAAACACCATATATTTT
NA	NA	TRBV4-1	TRBJ1-1	CASSPPKESEAFF	TGCGCCAGCAGCCCTCCGAAAGAGAGTGAAGCTTTCTTT
NA	few	TRBV10-3	TRBJ2-7	CAISDANEQYF	TGTGCCATCAGTGACGCTAACGAGCAGTACTTC
NA	few	TRBV7-9	TRBJ2-5	CASRIGETQYF	TGTGCCAGCAGAATAGGGGAGACCCAGTACTTC
TRBD1	NA	TRBV4-1	TRBJ2-1	CASSQDRGRGLPSYNEQFF	TGCGCCAGCAGCCAAGACAGGGGGCGAGGCCTACCCTCCTACAATGAGCAGTTCTTC
TRBD1	NA	TRBV7-9	TRBJ2-1	CASSLRETGGNEQFF	TGTGCCAGCAGCTTACGTGAGACAGGGGGTAATGAGCAGTTCTTC
NA	few	TRBV4-1	TRBJ2-1	CASSSRQGGVNEQFF	TGCGCCAGCAGCTCGCGGCAGGGGGGGGTCAATGAGCAGTTCTTC
NA	few	TRBV7-2	TRBJ2-3	CASSLSTWTVKDTQYF	TGTGCCAGCAGCTTATCTACGTGGACAGTTAAAGATACGCAGTATTTT
TRBD1	NA	TRBV5-1	TRBJ2-7	CASSTGQASSYEQYF	TGCGCCAGCAGCACCGGACAGGCGAGCTCCTACGAGCAGTACTTC
NA	few	TRBV5-4	TRBJ1-6	CASSSNLDGSLHF	TGTGCCAGCAGCTCGAATCTCGACGGGTCCCTCCACTTT
TRBD1	NA	TRBV19	TRBJ1-2	CASRNRDRAHGYTF	TGTGCCAGTAGGAACCGGGACAGGGCCCATGGCTACACCTTC
NA	NA	TRBV5-4	TRBJ1-2	CASSLWAEVYTF	TGTGCCAGCAGCCTTTGGGCGGAGGTCTACACCTTC
TRBD1	few	TRBV9	TRBJ1-1	CASSVASRGLPNTEAFF	TGTGCCAGCAGCGTAGCTAGCAGGGGGCTCCCGAACACTGAAGCTTTCTTT